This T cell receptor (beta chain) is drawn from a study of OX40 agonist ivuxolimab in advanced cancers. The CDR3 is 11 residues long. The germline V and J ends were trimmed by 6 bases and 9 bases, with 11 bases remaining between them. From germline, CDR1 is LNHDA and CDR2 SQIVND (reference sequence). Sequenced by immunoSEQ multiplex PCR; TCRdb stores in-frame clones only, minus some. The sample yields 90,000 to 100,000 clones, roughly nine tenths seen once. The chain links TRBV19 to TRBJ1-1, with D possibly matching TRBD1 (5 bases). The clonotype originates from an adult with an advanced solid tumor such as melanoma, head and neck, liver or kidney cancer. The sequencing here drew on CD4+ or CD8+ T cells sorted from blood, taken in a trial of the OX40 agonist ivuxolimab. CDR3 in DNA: TGTGCCAGTAGCAGACAGACACAAGCTTTCTTT. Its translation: CASSRQTQAFF. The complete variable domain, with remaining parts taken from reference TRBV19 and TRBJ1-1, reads DGGITQSPKYLFRKEGQNVTLSCEQNLNHDAMYWYRQDPGQGLRLIYYSQIVNDFQKGDIAEGYSVSREKKESFPLTVTSAQKNPTAFYLCASSRQTQAFFGQGTRLTVV.